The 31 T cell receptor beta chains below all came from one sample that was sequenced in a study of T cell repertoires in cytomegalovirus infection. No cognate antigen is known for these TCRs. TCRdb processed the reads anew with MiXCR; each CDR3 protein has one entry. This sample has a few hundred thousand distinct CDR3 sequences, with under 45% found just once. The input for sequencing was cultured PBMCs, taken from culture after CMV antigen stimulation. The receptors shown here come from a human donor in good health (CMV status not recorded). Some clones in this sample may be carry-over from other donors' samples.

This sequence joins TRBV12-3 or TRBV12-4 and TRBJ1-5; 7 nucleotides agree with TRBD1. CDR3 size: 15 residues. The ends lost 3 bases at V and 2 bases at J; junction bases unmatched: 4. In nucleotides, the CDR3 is TGTGCCAGCAGTTTTTCAGGGGGTGGCAATCAGCCCCAGCATTTT. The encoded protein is CASSFSGGGNQPQHF.

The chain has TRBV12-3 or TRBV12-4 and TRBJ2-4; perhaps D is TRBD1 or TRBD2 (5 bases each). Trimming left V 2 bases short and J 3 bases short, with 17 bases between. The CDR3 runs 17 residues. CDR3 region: CASSLFGWGILKNIQYF. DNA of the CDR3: TGTGCCAGCAGTTTATTTGGTTGGGGGATCCTCAAAAACATTCAGTACTTC.

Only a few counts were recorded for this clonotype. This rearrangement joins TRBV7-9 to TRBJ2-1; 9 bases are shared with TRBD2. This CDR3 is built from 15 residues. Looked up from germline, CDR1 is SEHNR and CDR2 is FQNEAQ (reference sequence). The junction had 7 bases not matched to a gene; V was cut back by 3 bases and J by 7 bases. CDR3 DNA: TGTGCCAGCAGCTTGGCGGGGGGGAGTGGAAATGAGCAGTTCTTC. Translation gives CASSLAGGSGNEQFF. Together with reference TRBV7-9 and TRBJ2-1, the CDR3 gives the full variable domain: DTGVSQNPRHKITKRGQNVTFRCDPISEHNRLYWYRQTLGQGPEFLTYFQNEAQLEKSRLLSDRFSAERPKGSFSTLEIQRTEQGDSAMYLCASSLAGGSGNEQFFGPGTRLTVL.

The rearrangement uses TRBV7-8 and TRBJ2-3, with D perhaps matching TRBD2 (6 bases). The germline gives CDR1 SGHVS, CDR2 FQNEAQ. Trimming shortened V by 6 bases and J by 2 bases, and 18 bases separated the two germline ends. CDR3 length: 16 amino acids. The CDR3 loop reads CASSIAAGSYTDTQYF. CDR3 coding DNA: TGTGCCAGCAGTATAGCGGCGGGGAGTTACACAGATACGCAGTATTTT.

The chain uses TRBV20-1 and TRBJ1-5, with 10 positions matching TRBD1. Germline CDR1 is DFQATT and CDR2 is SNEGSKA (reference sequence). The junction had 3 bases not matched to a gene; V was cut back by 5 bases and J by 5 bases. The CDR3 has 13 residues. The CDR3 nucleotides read TGCAGTGCTTCGGACAGGGGGTATCAGCCCCAGCATTTT. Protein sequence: CSASDRGYQPQHF.

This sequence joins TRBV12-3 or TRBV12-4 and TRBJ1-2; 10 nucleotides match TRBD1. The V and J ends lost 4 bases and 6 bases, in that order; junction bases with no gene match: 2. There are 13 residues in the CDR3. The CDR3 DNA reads TGTGCCAGCAGTTCAGGACAGGGGGATGGCTACACCTTC. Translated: CASSSGQGDGYTF.

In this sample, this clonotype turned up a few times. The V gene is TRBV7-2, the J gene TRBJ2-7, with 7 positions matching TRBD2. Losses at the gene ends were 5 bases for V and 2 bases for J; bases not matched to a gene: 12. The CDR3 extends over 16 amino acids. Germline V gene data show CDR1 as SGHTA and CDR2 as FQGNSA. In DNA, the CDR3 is TGTGCCAGCAGCCTCGTTGGGGGAGGGGTACCCTACGAGCAGTACTTC. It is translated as CASSLVGGGVPYEQYF.

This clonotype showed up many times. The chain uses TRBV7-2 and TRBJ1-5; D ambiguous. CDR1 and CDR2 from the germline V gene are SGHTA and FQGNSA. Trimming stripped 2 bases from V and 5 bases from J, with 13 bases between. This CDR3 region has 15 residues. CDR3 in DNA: TGTGCCAGCAGCTTATACGGAGGAGAGCATCAGCCCCAGCATTTT. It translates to CASSLYGGEHQPQHF.

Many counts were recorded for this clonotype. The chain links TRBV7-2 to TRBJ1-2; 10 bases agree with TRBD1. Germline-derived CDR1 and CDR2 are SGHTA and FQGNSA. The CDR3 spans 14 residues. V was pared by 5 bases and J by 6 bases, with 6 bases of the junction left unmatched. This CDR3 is CASSRQGASNGYTF. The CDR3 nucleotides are TGTGCCAGCAGCCGACAGGGGGCCTCGAATGGCTACACCTTC.

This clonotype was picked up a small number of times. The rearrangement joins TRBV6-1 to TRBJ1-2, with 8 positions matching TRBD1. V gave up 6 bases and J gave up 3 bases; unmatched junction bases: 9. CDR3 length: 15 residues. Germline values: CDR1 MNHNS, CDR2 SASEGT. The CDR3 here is CASRDRQGMDYGYTF. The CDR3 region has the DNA TGTGCCAGCAGAGATAGACAGGGGATGGACTATGGCTACACCTTC.

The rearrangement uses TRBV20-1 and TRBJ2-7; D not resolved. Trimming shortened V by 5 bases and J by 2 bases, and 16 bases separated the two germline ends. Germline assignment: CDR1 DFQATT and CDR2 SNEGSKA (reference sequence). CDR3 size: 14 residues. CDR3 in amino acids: CSAVKRGSPYEQYF. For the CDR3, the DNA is TGCAGTGCTGTGAAAAGAGGCAGTCCCTACGAGCAGTACTTC.

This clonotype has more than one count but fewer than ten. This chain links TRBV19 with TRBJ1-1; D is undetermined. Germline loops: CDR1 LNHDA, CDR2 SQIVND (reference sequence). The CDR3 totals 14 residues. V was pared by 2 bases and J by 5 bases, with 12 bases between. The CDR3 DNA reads TGTGCCAGTAGTATAAGGATGAAATGGACTGAAGCTTTCTTT. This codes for CASSIRMKWTEAFF.

CDR3 DNA sequence: TGTGCCAGCAGCTTAGCGTTCGGGGAGCAGTTCTTC. It codes for CASSLAFGEQFF. The V call is TRBV7-3, the J call TRBJ2-1; D unresolved. V lost 2 bases and J lost 10, with 9 bases in between. The CDR3 runs 12 residues. From germline, CDR1 is SGHTA and CDR2 FQGTGA.

The CDR3 coding sequence is TGCAGTGCTACACGGACTACCGGGCTAGATACGCAGTATTTT. Its translation: CSATRTTGLDTQYF. The J gene is TRBJ2-3, the V gene TRBV20-1, with D perhaps TRBD2 (6 bases). The CDR3 extends over 14 amino acids. Trimming removed 4 bases from V and 5 bases from J, with 16 bases in between. CDR1 and CDR2 (germline): DFQATT, SNEGSKA (reference sequence).

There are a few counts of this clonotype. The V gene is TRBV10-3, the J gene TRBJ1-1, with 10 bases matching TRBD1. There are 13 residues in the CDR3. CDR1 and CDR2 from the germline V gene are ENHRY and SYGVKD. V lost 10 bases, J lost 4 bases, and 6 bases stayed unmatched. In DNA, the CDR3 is TGTGCCACCATGGACAGGGGGAGCACTGAAGCTTTCTTT. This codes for CATMDRGSTEAFF.

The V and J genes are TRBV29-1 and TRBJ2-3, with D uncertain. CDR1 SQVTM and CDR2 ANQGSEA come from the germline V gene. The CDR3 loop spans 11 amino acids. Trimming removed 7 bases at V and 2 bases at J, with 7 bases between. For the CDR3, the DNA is TGCAGCGCTGGGGTCACAGATACGCAGTATTTT. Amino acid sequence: CSAGVTDTQYF.

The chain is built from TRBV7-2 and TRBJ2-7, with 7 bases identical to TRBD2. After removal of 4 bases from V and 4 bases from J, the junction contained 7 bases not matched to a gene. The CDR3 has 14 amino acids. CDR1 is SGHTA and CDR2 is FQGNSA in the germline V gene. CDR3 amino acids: CASSSGLLGYEQYF. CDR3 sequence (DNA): TGTGCCAGCAGCTCGGGACTACTGGGGTACGAGCAGTACTTC.

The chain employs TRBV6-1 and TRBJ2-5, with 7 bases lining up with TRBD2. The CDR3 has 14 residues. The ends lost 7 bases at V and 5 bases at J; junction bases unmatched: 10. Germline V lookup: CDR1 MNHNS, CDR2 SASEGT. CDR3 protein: CASTPIQGGETQYF. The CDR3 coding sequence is TGTGCCAGCACCCCGATCCAGGGAGGGGAGACCCAGTACTTC.

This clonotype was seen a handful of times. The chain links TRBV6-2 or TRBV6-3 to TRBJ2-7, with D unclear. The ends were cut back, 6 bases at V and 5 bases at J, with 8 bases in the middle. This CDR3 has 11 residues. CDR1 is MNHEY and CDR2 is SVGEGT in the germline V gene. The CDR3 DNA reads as TGTGCCAGCAGCCTAATCCACGAGCAGTACTTC. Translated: CASSLIHEQYF.

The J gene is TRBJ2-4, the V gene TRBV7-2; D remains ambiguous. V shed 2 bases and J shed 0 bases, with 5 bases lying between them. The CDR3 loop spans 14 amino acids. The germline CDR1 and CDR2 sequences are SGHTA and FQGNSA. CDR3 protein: CASSLQAAKNIQYF. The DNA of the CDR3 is TGTGCCAGCAGCTTACAGGCAGCCAAAAACATTCAGTACTTC.

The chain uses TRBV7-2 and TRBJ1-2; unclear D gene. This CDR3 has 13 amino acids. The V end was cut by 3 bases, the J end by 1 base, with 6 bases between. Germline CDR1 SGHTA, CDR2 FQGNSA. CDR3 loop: CASSFGLNYGYTF. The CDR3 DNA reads TGTGCCAGCAGCTTCGGCCTTAACTATGGCTACACCTTC.

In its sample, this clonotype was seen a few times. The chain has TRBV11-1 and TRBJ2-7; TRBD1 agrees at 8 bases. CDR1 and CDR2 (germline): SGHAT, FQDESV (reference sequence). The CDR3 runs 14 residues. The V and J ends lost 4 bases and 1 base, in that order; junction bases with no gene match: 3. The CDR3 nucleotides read TGTGCCAGCAGCTCGGACAGGGCGTCCTACGAGCAGTACTTC. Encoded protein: CASSSDRASYEQYF.

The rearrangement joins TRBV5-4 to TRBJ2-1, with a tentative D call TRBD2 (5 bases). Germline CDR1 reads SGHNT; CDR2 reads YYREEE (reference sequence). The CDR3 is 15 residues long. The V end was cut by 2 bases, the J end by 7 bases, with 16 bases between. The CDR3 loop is CASSLMMGTGNEQFF. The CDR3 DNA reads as TGTGCCAGCAGCTTAATGATGGGAACGGGGAATGAGCAGTTCTTC.

CDR3 DNA: TGTGCCAGCAGCTTAGATCGACCTAGCGGGAGATCGGAGACCCAGTACTTC. Amino acids: CASSLDRPSGRSETQYF. The genes are TRBV11-2 and TRBJ2-5, with 10 bases aligning to TRBD2. Losses at the gene ends were 0 bases for V and 5 bases for J; bases not matched to a gene: 9. Germline V lookup: CDR1 SGHAT, CDR2 FQNNGV. The length of the CDR3 is 17 residues.

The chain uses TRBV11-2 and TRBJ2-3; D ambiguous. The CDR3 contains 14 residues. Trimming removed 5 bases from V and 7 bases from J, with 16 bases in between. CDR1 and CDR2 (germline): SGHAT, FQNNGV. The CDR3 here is CASSPLDLHHTQYF. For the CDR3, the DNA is TGTGCCAGCAGCCCCCTGGACCTTCATCATACGCAGTATTTT.

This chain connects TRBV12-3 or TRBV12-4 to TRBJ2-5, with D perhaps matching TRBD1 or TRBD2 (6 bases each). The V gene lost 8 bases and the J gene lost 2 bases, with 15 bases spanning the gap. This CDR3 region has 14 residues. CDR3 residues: CASVLQGTQETQYF. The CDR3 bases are TGTGCCAGCGTACTTCAGGGGACTCAAGAGACCCAGTACTTC.

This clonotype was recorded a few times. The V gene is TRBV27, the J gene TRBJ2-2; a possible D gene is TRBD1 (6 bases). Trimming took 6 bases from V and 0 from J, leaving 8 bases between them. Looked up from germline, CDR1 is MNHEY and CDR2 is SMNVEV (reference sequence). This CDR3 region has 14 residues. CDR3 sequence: CASRRTANTGELFF. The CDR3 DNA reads TGTGCCAGCAGGAGGACAGCGAACACCGGGGAGCTGTTTTTT.

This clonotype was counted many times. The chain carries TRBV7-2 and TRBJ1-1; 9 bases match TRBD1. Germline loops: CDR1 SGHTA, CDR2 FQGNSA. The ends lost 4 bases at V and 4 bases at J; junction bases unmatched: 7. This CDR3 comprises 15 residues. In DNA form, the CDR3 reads TGTGCCAGCAGCTCTGGACAGGGGAGAGGCACTGAAGCTTTCTTT. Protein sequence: CASSSGQGRGTEAFF.

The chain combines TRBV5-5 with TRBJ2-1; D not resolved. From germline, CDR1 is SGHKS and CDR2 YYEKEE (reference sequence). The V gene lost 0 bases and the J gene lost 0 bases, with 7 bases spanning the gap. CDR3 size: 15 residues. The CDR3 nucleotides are TGTGCCAGCAGCTTGGACGGCAACTCCTACAATGAGCAGTTCTTC. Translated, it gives CASSLDGNSYNEQFF.

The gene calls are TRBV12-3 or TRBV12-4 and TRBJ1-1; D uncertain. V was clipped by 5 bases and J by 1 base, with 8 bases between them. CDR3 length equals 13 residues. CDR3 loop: CASSKKGNTEAFF. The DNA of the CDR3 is TGTGCCAGCAGTAAAAAGGGGAACACTGAAGCTTTCTTT.

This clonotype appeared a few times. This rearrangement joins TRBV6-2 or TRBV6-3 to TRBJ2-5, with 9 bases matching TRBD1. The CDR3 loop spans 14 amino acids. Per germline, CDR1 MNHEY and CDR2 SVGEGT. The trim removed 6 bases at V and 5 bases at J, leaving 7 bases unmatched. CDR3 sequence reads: CASRGTGTLETQYF. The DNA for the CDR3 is TGTGCCAGCAGAGGGACAGGGACTCTCGAGACCCAGTACTTC.